These T cell receptor beta chains were read from a single sample in a study of T cell changes during pregnancy in multiple sclerosis. Profiled with immunoSEQ multiplex PCR; TCRdb holds only in-frame clones, not every one. This repertoire shows over 80,000 clones, 90% found once; its top ten account for around 0.78%. The specimen was peripheral blood, collected in the second trimester of pregnancy. Receptors originate from a female donor in good health, enrolled as a control in a pregnancy study. Each CDR3 is given without its conserved first and last residue. Clone size is shown for a subset of rows, as once, few, many or a class of expanded clone.

TRBV30	NA	TRBJ1-4	AWSTPYRGWDEKLF
TRBV5-1	once	TRBJ1-6	ASSFEGDNSPLH
TRBV2	NA	TRBJ2-5	ASSEAPAGVRQETQY
TRBV11-2	NA	TRBJ2-7	ASSPASGEQY
TRBV30	NA	TRBJ1-2	AWDRGLYGYT
TRBV2	NA	TRBJ2-2	ASRDSVHNTGELF
TRBV5-8	NA	TRBJ2-7	ASSPDRGDEQY
TRBV15	NA	TRBJ1-2	ATSRPGTGTYGYT
TRBV7-6	NA	TRBJ1-1	ASSLLPGGQGATIPTEAF
TRBV14	NA	TRBJ1-1	ASSQVSGSFEAF
TRBV7-2	NA	TRBJ1-1	ASSLYSGAF
TRBV5-4	NA	TRBJ1-4	ASSLQGRDRGEKLF
TRBV6-5	NA	TRBJ1-6	ASSYGVSSYNSPLH
TRBV6-4	NA	TRBJ1-2	ASSDSSTGISNYGYT
TRBV11-2	NA	TRBJ2-3	ASRLVTSRSSTDTQY